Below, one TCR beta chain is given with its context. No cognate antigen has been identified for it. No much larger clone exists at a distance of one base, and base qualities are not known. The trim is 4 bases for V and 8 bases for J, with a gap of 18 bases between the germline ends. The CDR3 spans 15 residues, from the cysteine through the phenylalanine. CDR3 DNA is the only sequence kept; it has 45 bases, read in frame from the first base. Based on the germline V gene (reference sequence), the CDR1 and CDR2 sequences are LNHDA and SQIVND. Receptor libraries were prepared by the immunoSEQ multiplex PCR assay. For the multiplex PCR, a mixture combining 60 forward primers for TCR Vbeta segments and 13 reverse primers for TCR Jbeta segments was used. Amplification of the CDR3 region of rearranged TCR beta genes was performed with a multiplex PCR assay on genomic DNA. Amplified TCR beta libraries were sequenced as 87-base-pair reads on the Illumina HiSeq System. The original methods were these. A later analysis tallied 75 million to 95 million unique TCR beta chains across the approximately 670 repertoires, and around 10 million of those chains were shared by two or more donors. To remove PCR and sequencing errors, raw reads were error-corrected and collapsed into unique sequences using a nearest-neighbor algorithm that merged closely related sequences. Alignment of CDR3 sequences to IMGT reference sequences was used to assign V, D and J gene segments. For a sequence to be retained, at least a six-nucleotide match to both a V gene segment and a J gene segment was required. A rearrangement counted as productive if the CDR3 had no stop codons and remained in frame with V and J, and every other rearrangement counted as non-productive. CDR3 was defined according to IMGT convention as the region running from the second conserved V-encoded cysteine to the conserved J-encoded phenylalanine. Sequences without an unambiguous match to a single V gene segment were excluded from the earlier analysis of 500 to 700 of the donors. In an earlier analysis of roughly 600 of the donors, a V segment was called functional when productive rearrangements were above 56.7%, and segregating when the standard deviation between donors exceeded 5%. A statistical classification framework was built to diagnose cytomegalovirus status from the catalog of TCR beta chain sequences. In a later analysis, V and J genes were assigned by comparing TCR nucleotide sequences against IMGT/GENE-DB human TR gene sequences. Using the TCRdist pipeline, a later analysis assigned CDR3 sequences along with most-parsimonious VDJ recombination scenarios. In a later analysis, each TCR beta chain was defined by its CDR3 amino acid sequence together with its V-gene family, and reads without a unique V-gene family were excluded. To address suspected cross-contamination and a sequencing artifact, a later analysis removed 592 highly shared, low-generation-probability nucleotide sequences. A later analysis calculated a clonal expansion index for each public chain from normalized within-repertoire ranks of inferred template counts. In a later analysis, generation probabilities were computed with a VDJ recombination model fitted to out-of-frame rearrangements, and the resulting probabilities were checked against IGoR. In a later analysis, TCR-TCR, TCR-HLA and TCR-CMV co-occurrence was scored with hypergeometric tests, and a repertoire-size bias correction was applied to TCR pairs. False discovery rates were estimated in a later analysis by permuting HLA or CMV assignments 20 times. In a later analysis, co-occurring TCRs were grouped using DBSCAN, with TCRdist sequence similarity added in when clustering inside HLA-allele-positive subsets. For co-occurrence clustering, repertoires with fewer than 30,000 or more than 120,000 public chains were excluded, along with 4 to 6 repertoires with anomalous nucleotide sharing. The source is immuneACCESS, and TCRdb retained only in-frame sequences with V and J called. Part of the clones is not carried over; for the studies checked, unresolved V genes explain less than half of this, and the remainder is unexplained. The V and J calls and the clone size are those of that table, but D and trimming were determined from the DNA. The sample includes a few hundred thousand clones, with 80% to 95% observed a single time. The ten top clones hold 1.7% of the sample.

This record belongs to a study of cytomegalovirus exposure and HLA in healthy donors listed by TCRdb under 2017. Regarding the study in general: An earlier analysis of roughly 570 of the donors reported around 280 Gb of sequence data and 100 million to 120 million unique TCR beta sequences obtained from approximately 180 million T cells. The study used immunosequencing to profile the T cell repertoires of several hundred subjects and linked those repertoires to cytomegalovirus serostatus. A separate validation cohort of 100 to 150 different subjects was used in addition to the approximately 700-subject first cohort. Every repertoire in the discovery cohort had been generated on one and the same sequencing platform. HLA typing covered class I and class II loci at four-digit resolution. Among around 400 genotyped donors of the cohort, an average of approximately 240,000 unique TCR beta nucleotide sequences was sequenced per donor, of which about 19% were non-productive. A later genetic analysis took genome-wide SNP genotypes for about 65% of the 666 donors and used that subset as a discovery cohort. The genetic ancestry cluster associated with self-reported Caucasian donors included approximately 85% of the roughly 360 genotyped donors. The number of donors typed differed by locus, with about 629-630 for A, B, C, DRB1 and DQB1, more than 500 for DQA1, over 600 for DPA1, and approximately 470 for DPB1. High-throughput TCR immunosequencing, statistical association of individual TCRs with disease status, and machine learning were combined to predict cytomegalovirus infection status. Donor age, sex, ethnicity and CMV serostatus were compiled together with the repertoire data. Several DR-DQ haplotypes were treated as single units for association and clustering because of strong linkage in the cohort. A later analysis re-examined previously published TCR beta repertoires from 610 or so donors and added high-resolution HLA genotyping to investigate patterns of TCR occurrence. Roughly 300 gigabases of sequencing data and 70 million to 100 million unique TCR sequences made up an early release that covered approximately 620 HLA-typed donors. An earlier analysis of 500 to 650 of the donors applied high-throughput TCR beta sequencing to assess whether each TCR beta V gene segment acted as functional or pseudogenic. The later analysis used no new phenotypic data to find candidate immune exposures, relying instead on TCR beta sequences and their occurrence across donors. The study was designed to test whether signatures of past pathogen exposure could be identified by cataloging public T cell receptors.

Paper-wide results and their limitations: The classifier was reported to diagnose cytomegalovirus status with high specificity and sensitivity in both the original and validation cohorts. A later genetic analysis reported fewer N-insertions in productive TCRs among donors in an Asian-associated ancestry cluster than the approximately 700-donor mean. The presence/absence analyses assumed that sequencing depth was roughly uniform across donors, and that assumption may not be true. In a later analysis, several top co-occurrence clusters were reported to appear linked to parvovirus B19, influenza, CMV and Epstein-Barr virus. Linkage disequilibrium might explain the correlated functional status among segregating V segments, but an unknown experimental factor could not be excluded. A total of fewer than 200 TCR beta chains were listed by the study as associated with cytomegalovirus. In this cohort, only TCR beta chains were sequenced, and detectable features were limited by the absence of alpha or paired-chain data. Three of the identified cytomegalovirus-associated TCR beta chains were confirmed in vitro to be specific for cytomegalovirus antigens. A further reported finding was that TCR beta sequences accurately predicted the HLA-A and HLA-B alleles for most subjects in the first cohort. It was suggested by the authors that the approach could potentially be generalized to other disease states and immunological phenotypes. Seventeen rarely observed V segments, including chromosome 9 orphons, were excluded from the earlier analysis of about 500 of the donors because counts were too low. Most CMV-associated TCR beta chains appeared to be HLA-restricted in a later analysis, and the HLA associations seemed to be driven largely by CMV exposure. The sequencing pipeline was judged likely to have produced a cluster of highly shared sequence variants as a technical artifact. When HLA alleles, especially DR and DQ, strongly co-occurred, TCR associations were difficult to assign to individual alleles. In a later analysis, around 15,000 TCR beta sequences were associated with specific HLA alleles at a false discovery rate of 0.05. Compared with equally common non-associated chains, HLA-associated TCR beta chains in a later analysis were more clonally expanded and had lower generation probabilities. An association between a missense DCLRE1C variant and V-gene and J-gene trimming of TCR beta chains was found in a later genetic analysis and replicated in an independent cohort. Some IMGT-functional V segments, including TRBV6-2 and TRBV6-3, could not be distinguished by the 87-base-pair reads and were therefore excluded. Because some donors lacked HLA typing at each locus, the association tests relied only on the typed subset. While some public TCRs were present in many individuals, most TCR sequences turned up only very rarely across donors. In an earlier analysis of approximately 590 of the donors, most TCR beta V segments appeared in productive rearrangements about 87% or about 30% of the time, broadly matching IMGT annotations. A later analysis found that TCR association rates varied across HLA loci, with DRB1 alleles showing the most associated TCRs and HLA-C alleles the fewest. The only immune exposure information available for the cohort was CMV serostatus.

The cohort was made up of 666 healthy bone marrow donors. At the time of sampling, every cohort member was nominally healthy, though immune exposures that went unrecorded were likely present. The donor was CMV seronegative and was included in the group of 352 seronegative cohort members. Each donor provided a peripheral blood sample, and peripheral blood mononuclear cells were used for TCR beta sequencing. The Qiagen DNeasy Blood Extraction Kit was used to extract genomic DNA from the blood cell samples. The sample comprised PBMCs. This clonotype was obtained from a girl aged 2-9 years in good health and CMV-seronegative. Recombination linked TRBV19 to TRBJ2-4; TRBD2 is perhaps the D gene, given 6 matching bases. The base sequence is TGTGCCAGTAGTACCAAGAGCGGACGCGGGGACATTCAGTACTTC. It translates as CASSTKSGRGDIQYF.